A single sample gave rise to the 3 T cell receptor beta chains below, sequenced in a study of blood T cell repertoires in COVID-19. Here immunoSEQ multiplex PCR was the method, and the copy in TCRdb shows in-frame clones only, minus some. The data show roughly 250,000 clones, roughly 87% seen once. Sample: PBMCs or T cells enriched from blood (not recorded which). The origin of the receptors is a woman aged 30 to 39 with acute COVID-19.

This chain connects TRBV14 to TRBJ2-2, with 7 bases fitting TRBD1. The germline V gene encodes CDR1 SGHDN and CDR2 FVKESK. There are 17 residues in the CDR3. With V trimmed by 1 base and J by 1 base, 6 bases remained unmatched. The CDR3 region has the DNA TGTGCCAGCAGCCAAGTGAGCCAGGGGGTGAACACCGGGGAGCTGTTTTTT. Amino acid sequence: CASSQVSQGVNTGELFF.

This clone was picked up one time. This CDR3 is CASSEMRSSTDTQYF. Here the CDR3 DNA reads TGTGCCAGCAGTGAAATGAGGTCCAGCACAGATACGCAGTATTTT. The V and J genes are TRBV25-1 and TRBJ2-3; D uncertain. Germline CDR1 is MGHDK and CDR2 is SYGVNS. The CDR3 loop spans 15 amino acids. V was clipped by 2 bases and J by 0 bases, with 9 bases between them.

The chain recombines TRBV7-2 with TRBJ2-3, with 9 bases lining up with TRBD1. V shed 3 bases and J 3 bases; nucleotides not matched to a gene: 7. The CDR3 runs 16 residues. Germline-derived CDR1 and CDR2 are SGHTA and FQGNSA. This CDR3 reads CASSLRGQGGTDTQYF. In DNA form, the CDR3 reads TGTGCCAGCAGCTTGCGGGGACAGGGCGGGACAGATACGCAGTATTTT.